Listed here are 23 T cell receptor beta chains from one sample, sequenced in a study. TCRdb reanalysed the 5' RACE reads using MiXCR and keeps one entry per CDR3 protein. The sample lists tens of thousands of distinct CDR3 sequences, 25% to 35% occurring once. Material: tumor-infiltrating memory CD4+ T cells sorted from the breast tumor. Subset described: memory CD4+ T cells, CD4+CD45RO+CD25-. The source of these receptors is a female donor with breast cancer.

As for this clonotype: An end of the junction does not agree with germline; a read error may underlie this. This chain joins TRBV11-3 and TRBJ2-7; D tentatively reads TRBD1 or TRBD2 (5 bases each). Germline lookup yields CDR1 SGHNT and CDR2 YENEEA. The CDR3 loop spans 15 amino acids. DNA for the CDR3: TGTGCCAGCAGCTTAGATGGTTGGGGCGACTACGGGCAGTACTTC. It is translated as CASSLDGWGDYGQYF.

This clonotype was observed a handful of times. The CDR3 DNA is TGTGCCAGCAGTTACGGGCGGGTACCATTCCAAGCCGCCTACGAGCAGTACTTC. It encodes CASSYGRVPFQAAYEQYF. The chain recombines TRBV6-5 with TRBJ2-7; possibly TRBD2 for D (5 bases). The CDR3 spans 18 residues. V was pared by 2 bases and J by 2 bases, with 22 bases between. Germline V gene lookup returns CDR1 MNHEY and CDR2 SVGAGI.

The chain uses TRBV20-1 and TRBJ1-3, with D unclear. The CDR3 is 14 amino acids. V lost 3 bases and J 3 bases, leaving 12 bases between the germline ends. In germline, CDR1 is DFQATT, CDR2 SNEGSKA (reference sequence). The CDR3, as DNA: TGCAGTGCTAGTGACCCGGGCTGTGGAAACACCATATATTTT. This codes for CSASDPGCGNTIYF.

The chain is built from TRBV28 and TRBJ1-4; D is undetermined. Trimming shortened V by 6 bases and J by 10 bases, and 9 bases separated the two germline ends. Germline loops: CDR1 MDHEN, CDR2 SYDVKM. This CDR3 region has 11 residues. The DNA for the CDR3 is TGTGCCAGCAGCCGTGTGGGAAAACTGTTTTTT. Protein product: CASSRVGKLFF.

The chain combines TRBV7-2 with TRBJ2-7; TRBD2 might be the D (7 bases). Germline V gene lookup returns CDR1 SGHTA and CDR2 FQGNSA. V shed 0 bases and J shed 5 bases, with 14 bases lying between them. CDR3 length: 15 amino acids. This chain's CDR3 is CASSLAGGRFDEQYF. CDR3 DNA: TGTGCCAGCAGCTTAGCGGGGGGGCGGTTCGACGAGCAGTACTTC. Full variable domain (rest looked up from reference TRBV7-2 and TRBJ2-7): GAGVSQSPSNKVTEKGKDVELRCDPISGHTALYWYRQSLGQGLEFLIYFQGNSAPDKSGLPSDRFSAERTGGSVSTLTIQRTQQEDSAVYLCASSLAGGRFDEQYFGPGTRLTVT.

As DNA, the CDR3 is TGCAGTGCTAGGATGACGAACTATGGCTACACCTTC. Amino acid sequence: CSARMTNYGYTF. The chain combines TRBV20-1 with TRBJ1-2; no clear D. V was clipped by 3 bases and J by 2 bases, with 7 bases between them. There are 12 residues in the CDR3. Germline CDR1 DFQATT, CDR2 SNEGSKA (reference sequence).

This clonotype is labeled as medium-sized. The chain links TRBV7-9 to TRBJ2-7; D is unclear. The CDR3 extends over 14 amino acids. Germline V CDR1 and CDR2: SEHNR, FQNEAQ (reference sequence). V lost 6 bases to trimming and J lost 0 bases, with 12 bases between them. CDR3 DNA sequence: TGTGCCAGCAGGGTTAGTTTCAGCTCCTACGAGCAGTACTTC. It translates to CASRVSFSSYEQYF.

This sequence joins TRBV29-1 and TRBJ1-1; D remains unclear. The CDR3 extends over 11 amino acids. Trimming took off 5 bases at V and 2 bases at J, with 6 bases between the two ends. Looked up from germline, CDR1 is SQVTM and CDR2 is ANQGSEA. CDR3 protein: CSVPGNTEAFF. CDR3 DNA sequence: TGCAGCGTTCCGGGTAACACTGAAGCTTTCTTT.

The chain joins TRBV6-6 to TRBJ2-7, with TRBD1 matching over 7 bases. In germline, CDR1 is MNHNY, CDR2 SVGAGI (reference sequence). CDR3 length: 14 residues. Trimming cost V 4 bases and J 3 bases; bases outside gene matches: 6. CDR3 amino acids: CASSSHDRDYEQYF. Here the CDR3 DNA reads TGTGCCAGCAGTTCCCACGACAGGGACTACGAGCAGTACTTC.

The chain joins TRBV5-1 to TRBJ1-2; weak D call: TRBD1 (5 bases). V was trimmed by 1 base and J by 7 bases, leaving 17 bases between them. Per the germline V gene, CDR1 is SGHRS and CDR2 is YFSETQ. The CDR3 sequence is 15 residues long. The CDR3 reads CASSLFSGVASGYTF. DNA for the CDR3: TGCGCCAGCAGCTTGTTCTCGGGGGTTGCTAGTGGCTACACCTTC.

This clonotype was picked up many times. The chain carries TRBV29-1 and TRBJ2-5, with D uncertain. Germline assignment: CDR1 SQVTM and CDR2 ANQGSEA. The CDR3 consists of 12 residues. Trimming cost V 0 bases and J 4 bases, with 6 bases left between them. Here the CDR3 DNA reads TGCAGCGTTGAAGATGTAGGAGAGACCCAGTACTTC. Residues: CSVEDVGETQYF.

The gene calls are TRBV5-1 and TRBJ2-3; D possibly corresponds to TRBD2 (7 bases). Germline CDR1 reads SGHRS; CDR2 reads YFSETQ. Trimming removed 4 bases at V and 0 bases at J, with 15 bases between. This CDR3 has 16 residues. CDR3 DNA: TGCGCCAGCAGCCGGGGGGCGGGTCTTAGCACAGATACGCAGTATTTT. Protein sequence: CASSRGAGLSTDTQYF. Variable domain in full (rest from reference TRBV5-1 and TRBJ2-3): KAGVTQTPRYLIKTRGQQVTLSCSPISGHRSVSWYQQTPGQGLQFLFEYFSETQRNKGNFPGRFSGRQFSNSRSEMNVSTLELGDSALYLCASSRGAGLSTDTQYFGPGTRLTVL.

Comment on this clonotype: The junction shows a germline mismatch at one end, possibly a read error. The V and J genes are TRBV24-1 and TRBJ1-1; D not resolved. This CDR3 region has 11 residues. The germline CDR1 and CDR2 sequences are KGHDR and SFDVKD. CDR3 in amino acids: CATSTYGEAFF. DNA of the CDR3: TGTGCCACCAGCACTTACGGTGAAGCGTTCTTT.

The CDR3 loop is CASSPKGRLYNEQFF. The CDR3 region has the DNA TGTGCCAGCAGCCCCAAGGGCCGCCTCTACAATGAGCAGTTCTTC. This chain joins TRBV5-4 and TRBJ2-1; D is ambiguous. Between the trimmed V and J ends, which lost 4 bases and 3 bases, there was a span of 14 bases. This CDR3 spans 15 amino acids. Germline CDR1 is SGHNT and CDR2 is YYREEE (reference sequence).

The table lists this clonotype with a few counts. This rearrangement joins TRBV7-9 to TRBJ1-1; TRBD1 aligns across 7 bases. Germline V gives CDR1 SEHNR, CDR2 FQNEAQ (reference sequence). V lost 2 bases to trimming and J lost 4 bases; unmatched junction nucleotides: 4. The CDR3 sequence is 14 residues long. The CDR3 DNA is TGTGCCAGCAGCTTAACAGGGGAGGGCACTGAAGCTTTCTTT. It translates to CASSLTGEGTEAFF. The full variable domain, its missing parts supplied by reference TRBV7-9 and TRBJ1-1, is DTGVSQNPRHKITKRGQNVTFRCDPISEHNRLYWYRQTLGQGPEFLTYFQNEAQLEKSRLLSDRFSAERPKGSFSTLEIQRTEQGDSAMYLCASSLTGEGTEAFFGQGTRLTVV.

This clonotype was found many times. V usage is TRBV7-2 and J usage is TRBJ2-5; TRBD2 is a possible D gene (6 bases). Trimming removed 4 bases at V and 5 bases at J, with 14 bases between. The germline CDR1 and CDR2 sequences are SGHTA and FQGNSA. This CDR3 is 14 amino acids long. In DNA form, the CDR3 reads TGTGCCAGCAGCTATTTCGGCGGGGCGGAGACCCAGTACTTC. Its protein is CASSYFGGAETQYF. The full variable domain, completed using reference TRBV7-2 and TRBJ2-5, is GAGVSQSPSNKVTEKGKDVELRCDPISGHTALYWYRQSLGQGLEFLIYFQGNSAPDKSGLPSDRFSAERTGGSVSTLTIQRTQQEDSAVYLCASSYFGGAETQYFGPGTRLLVL.

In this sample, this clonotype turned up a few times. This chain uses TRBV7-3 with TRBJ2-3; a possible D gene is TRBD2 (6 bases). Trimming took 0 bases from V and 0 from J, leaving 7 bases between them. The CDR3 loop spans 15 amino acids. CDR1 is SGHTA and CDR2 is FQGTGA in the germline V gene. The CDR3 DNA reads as TGTGCCAGCAGCTTAACCGGGAGAAGCACAGATACGCAGTATTTT. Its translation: CASSLTGRSTDTQYF.

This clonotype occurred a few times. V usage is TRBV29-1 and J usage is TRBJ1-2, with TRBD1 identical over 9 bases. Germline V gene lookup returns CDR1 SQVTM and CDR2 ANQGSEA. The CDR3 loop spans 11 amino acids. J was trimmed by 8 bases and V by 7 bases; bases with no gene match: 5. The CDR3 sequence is CSEGTGQGYTF. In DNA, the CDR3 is TGCAGCGAAGGGACAGGGCAAGGCTACACCTTC. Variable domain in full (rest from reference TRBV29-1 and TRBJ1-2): SAVISQKPSRDICQRGTSLTIQCQVDSQVTMMFWYRQQPGQSLTLIATANQGSEATYESGFVIDKFPISRPNLTFSTLTVSNMSPEDSSIYLCSEGTGQGYTFGSGTRLTVV.

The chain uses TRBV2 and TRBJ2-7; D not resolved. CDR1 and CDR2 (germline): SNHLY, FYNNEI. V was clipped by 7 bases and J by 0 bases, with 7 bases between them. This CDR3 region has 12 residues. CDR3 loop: CASTPSSYEQYF. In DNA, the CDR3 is TGTGCCAGCACCCCAAGCTCCTACGAGCAGTACTTC.

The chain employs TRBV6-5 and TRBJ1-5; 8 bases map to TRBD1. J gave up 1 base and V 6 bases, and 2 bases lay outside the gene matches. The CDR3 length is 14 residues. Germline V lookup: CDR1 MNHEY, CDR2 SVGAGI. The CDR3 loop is CASSGQGSNQPQHF. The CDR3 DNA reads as TGTGCCAGCAGCGGACAGGGAAGCAATCAGCCCCAGCATTTT.

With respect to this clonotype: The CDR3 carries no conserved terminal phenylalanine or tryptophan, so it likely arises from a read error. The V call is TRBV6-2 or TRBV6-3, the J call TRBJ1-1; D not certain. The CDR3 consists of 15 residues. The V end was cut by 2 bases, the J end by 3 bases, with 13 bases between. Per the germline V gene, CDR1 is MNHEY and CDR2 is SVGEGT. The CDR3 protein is CASSYGTDFDTEAFL. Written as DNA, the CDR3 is TGTGCCAGCAGTTACGGCACGGACTTCGACACTGAAGCTTTCCTT.

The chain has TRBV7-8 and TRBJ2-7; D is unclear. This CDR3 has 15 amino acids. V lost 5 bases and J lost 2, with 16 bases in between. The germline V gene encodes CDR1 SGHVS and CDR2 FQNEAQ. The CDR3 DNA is TGTGCCAGCAGCGTTACGGCTGGGGAAACCTACGAGCAGTACTTC. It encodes CASSVTAGETYEQYF.

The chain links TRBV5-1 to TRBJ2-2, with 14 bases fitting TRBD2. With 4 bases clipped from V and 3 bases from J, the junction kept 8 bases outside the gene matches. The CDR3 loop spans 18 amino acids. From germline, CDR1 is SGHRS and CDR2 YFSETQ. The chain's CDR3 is CASSLLGTSGSYTGELFF. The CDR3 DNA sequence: TGCGCCAGCAGCCTGCTAGGGACTAGCGGGAGTTACACCGGGGAGCTGTTTTTT.